The present T cell receptor beta chain was sequenced within a study of CD8 T cells in Susac syndrome. The overall study: Of the sequenced Susac syndrome patients, roughly six had active disease and fewer than ten were in remission.

Whole-study results and caveats: The CD4+ T cell repertoires of Susac syndrome were found to show no clonal expansion.

A quantity of 0.5 to 1 ug RNA underwent reverse transcription using random hexamers. TCRdb re-called the immunoSEQ multiplex PCR reads through MiXCR, storing one row per CDR3 protein. There are more than 150,000 distinct CDR3 sequences in the sample; 90% to 96% occur only once, and approximately 0.1% lies in the top ten. CDR1 and CDR2 (germline): DFQATT, SNEGSKA (reference sequence). This CDR3 has 16 residues. With 6 bases removed from V and 1 base from J, the gap between germline ends came to 20 bases. Comment on this clonotype: Its matching antigen is unknown.

The chain uses TRBV20-1 and TRBJ2-3; either TRBD1 or TRBD2 may supply D (5 bases each). The receptor was derived from a human donor with Susac syndrome. The sequenced material came from CD4+ T cells from PBMCs. The CDR3 DNA reads as TGCAGTGCCGACGAAGGACAAACTAGGGGCACAGATACGCAGTATTTT. This encodes CSADEGQTRGTDTQYF.